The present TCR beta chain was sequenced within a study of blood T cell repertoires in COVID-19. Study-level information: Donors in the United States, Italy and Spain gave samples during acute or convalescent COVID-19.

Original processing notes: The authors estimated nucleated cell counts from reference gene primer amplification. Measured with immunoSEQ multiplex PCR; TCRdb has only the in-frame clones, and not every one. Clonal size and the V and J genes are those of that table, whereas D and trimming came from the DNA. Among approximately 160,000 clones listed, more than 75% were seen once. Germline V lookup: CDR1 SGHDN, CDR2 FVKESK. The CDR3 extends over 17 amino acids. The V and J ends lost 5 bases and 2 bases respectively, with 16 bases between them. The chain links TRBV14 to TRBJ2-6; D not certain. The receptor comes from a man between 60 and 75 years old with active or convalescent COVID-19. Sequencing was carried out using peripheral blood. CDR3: CASSSNFGFPGANVLTF. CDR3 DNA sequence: TGTGCCAGCAGCTCAAACTTCGGGTTCCCTGGGGCCAACGTCCTGACTTTC.